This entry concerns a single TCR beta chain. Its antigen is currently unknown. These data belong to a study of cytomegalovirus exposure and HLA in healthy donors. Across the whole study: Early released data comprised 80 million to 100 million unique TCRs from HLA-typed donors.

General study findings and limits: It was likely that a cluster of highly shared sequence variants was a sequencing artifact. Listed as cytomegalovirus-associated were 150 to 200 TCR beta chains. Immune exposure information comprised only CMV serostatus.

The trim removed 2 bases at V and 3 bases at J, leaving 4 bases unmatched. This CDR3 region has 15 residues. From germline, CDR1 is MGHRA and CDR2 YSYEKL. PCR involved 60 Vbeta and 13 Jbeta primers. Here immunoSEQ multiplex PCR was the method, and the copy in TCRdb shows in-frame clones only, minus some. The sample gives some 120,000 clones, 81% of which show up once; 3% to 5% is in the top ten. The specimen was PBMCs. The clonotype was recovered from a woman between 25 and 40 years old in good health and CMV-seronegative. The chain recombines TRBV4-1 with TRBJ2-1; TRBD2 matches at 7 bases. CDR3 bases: TGCGCCAGCAGCCAAAGGCGGGAGAGCTACAATGAGCAGTTCTTC. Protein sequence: CASSQRRESYNEQFF.